This note documents a single T cell receptor (beta chain) sequence. Antigen unknown. The data were obtained in a study of PD-1 blockade in classical Hodgkin lymphoma. Overall study results and limits: It was among complete responders that baseline diversity resembled that of newly diagnosed patients. TCR diversity rose significantly by C4D1 in CD4+ but not CD8+ cells. Newly diagnosed patients reportedly had lower baseline TCR diversity than healthy donors.

The ends were cut back, 0 bases at V and 5 bases at J, with 7 bases in the middle. CDR1 and CDR2 (germline): PRHDT, FYEKMQ (reference sequence). The CDR3 extends over 13 amino acids. Produced via immunoSEQ multiplex PCR; TCRdb's table is partial and in-frame only. The sample consists of more than 45,000 clones, approximately 90% of them appearing once. Brentuximab vedotin exposure varied among the patients, all of whom had relapsed after autologous stem cell transplantation. Best responses included complete response and partial response; otherwise, the best response was progressive disease. The receptor was isolated from a human donor with classical Hodgkin lymphoma. The chain recombines TRBV13 with TRBJ2-5, with D tentatively TRBD2 (6 bases). The material was peripheral blood mononuclear cells (PBMCs), obtained before the second cycle of nivolumab. Here the CDR3 reads CASSLGRGETQYF. The CDR3 nucleotides are TGTGCCAGCAGCTTAGGCCGGGGGGAGACCCAGTACTTC. The full variable domain, in which reference TRBV13 and TRBJ2-5 provide the parts outside the CDR3, is AAGVIQSPRHLIKEKRETATLKCYPIPRHDTVYWYQQGPGQDPQFLISFYEKMQSDKGSIPDRFSAQQFSDYHSELNMSSLELGDSALYFCASSLGRGETQYFGPGTRLLVL.